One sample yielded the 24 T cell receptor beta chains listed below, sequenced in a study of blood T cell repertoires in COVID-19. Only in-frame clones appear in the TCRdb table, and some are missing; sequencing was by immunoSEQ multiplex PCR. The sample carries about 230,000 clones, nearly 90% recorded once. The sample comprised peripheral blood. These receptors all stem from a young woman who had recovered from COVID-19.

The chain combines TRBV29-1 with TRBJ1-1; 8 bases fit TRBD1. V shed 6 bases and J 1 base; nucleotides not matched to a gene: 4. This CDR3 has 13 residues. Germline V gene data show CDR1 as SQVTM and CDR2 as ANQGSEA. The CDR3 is CSVRQGRNTEAFF. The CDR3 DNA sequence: TGCAGCGTAAGACAGGGGCGGAACACTGAAGCTTTCTTT. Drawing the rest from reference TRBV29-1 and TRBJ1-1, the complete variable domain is SAVISQKPSRDICQRGTSLTIQCQVDSQVTMMFWYRQQPGQSLTLIATANQGSEATYESGFVIDKFPISRPNLTFSTLTVSNMSPEDSSIYLCSVRQGRNTEAFFGQGTRLTVV.

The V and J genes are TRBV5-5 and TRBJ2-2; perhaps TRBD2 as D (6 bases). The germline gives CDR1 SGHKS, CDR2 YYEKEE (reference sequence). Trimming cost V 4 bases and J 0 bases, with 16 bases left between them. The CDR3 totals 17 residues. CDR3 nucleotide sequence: TGTGCCAGCAGCCATTCTCCGGGACTCGCGAACACCGGGGAGCTGTTTTTT. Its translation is CASSHSPGLANTGELFF.

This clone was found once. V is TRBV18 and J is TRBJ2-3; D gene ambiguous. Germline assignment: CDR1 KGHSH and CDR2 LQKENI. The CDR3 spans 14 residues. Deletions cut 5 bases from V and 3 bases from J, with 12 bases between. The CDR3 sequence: CASSTRSTTDTQYF. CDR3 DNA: TGTGCCAGCTCAACCCGATCTACGACAGATACGCAGTATTTT.

Here the CDR3 reads CASSLEGTGGYEQYF. The DNA for the CDR3 is TGTGCCAGCAGCTTAGAAGGGACAGGGGGTTACGAGCAGTACTTC. This chain links TRBV7-3 with TRBJ2-7; the match to TRBD1 covers 11 bases. With V trimmed by 2 bases and J by 4 bases, 4 bases remained unmatched. The CDR3 sequence is 15 residues long. Germline V lookup: CDR1 SGHTA, CDR2 FQGTGA.

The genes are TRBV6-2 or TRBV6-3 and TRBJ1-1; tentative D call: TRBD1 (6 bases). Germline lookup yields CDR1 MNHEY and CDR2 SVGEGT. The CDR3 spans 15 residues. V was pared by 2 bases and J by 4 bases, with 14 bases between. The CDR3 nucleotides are TGTGCCAGCAGTTACCCGGGACTAGGGGGCACTGAAGCTTTCTTT. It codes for CASSYPGLGGTEAFF.

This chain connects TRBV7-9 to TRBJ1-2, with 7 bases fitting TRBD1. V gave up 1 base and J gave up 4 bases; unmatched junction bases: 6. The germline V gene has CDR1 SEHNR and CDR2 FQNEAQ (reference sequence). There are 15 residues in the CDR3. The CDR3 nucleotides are TGTGCCAGCAGCTTAGAGGCAGGGGGTACCTATGGCTACACCTTC. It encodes CASSLEAGGTYGYTF.

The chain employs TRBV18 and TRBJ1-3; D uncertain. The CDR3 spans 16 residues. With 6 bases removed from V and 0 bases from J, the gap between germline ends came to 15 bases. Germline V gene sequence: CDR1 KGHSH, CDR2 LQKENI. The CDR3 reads CASSLQLTDSGNTIYF. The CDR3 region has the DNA TGTGCCAGCTCGCTACAGCTCACCGACTCTGGAAACACCATATATTTT. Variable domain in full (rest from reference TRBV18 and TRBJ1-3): NAGVMQNPRHLVRRRGQEARLRCSPMKGHSHVYWYRQLPEEGLKFMVYLQKENIIDESGMPKERFSAEFPKEGPSILRIQQVVRGDSAAYFCASSLQLTDSGNTIYFGEGSWLTVV.

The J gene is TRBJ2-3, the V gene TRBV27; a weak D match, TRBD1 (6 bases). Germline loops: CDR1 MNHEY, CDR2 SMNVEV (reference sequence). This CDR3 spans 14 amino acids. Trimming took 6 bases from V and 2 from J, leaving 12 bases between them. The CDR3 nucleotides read TGTGCCAGCAGAACCTGGGACAACACAGATACGCAGTATTTT. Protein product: CASRTWDNTDTQYF.

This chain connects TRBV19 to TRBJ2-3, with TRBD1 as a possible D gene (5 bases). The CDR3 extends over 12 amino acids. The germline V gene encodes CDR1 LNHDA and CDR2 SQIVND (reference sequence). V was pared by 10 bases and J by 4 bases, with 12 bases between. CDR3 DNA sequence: TGTGCCACCATGCCAGGGCCAGATACGCAGTATTTT. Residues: CATMPGPDTQYF. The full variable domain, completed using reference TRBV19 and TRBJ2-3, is DGGITQSPKYLFRKEGQNVTLSCEQNLNHDAMYWYRQDPGQGLRLIYYSQIVNDFQKGDIAEGYSVSREKKESFPLTVTSAQKNPTAFYLCATMPGPDTQYFGPGTRLTVL.

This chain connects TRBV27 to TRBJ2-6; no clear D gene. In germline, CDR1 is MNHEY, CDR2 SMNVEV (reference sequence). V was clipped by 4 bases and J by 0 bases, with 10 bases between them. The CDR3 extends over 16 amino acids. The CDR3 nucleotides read TGTGCCAGCAGTTCGGCAGGAACCTCTGGGGCCAACGTCCTGACTTTC. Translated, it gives CASSSAGTSGANVLTF. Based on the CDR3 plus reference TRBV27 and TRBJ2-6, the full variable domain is EAQVTQNPRYLITVTGKKLTVTCSQNMNHEYMSWYRQDPGLGLRQIYYSMNVEVTDKGDVPEGYKVSRKEKRNFPLILESPSPNQTSLYFCASSSAGTSGANVLTFGAGSRLTVL.

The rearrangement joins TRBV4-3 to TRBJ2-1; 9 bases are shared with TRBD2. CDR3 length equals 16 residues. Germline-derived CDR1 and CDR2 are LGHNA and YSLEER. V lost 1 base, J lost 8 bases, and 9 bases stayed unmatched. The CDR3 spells CASSQGGRALVDEQFF. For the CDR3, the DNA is TGCGCCAGCAGCCAAGGCGGGAGGGCCCTCGTGGATGAGCAGTTCTTC.

The CDR3 bases are TGTGCCAGCAGTTCGGACAGGGGGCTTTTGAACACTGAAGCTTTCTTT. Translated, it gives CASSSDRGLLNTEAFF. The V gene is TRBV6-2 or TRBV6-3, the J gene TRBJ1-1; 11 bases agree with TRBD1. The V segment lost 4 bases and the J segment 0 bases; nucleotides outside the gene matches: 4. The V gene's germline CDR1 is MNHEY and CDR2 SVGEGT. This CDR3 comprises 16 residues.

CDR3: CASSLSGNYNSPLHF. CDR3 in DNA: TGTGCCAGCAGCTTATCGGGGAATTATAATTCACCCCTCCACTTT. V is TRBV11-2 and J is TRBJ1-6; no definite D call. V gave up 2 bases and J gave up 4 bases, with 9 bases separating them. Germline loops: CDR1 SGHAT, CDR2 FQNNGV. This CDR3 is built from 15 residues.

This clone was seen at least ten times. The CDR3 DNA reads TGTGCCAGCAGTGAAGGCGTAGGGGGCTTCTCTGGCTACACCTTC. Its protein product is CASSEGVGGFSGYTF. The gene calls are TRBV6-1 and TRBJ1-2; TRBD1 agrees at 7 bases. The CDR3 has 15 residues. Germline V gene lookup returns CDR1 MNHNS and CDR2 SASEGT. V was clipped by 1 base and J by 7 bases; unmatched bases: 9.

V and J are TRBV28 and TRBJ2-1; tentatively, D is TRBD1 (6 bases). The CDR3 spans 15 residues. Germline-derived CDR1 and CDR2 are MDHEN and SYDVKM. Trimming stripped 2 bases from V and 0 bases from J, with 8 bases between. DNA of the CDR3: TGTGCCAGCAGTTTACCGGGACACTCCTACAATGAGCAGTTCTTC. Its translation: CASSLPGHSYNEQFF.

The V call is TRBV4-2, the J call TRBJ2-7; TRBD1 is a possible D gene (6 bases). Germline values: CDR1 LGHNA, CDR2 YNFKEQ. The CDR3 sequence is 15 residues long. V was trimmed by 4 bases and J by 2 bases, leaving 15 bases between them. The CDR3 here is CASSPLPQGTYEQYF. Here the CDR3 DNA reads TGTGCCAGCAGCCCTCTGCCCCAGGGGACCTACGAGCAGTACTTC.

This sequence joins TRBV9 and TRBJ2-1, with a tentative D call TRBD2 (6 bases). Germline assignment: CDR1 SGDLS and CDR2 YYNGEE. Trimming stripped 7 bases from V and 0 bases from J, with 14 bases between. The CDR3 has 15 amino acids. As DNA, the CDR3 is TGTGCCAGCGGTCGGATACTAGCCTCCTACAATGAGCAGTTCTTC. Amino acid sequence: CASGRILASYNEQFF.

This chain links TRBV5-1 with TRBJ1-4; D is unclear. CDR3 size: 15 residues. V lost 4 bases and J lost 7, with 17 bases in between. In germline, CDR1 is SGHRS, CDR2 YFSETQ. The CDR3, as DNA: TGCGCCAGCAGCGACGAACCGACCTCGGGTGAAAAACTGTTTTTT. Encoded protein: CASSDEPTSGEKLFF.

CDR3 protein: CASSLIAGVTGELFF. The DNA of the CDR3 is TGTGCCAGCAGCTTAATAGCGGGAGTCACCGGGGAGCTGTTTTTT. V is TRBV13 and J is TRBJ2-2; 9 bases map to TRBD2. This CDR3 contains 15 residues. In germline, CDR1 is PRHDT, CDR2 FYEKMQ (reference sequence). V lost 2 bases, J lost 4 bases, and 2 bases stayed unmatched.

The CDR3 region has the DNA TGTGCCAGCAGTTACTCGTCGAACCTGAGATACGAGCAGTACTTC. Amino acid sequence: CASSYSSNLRYEQYF. The gene calls are TRBV6-5 and TRBJ2-7; D remains ambiguous. V was pared by 0 bases and J by 4 bases, with 13 bases between. The CDR3 runs to 15 residues. From germline, CDR1 is MNHEY and CDR2 SVGAGI.

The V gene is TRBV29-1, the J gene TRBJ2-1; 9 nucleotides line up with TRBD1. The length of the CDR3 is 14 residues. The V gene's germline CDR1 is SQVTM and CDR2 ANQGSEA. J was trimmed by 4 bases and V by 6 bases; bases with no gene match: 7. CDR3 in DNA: TGCAGCGTGCGAACAGGGGGCCCGTACAATGAGCAGTTCTTC. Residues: CSVRTGGPYNEQFF.

The DNA of the CDR3 is TGTGCCAGCAGACAGGGAGATCAGCCCCAGCATTTT. As protein: CASRQGDQPQHF. The genes are TRBV13 and TRBJ1-5; perhaps TRBD1 as D (6 bases). The V and J ends lost 6 bases and 5 bases respectively, with 8 bases between them. The CDR3 has 12 residues. Per the germline V gene, CDR1 is PRHDT and CDR2 is FYEKMQ (reference sequence).

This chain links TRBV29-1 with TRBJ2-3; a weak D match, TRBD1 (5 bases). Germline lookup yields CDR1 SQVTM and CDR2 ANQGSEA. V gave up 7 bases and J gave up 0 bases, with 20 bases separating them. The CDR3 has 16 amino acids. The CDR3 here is CSAGAISGISTDTQYF. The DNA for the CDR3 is TGCAGCGCTGGGGCCATATCGGGTATTAGCACAGATACGCAGTATTTT.

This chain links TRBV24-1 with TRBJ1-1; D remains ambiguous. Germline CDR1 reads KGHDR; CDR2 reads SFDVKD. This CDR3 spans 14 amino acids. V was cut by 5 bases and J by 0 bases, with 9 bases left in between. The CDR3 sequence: CATSAGALNTEAFF. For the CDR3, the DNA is TGTGCCACCAGTGCCGGAGCGTTGAACACTGAAGCTTTCTTT.